This T cell receptor (beta chain) was recovered during a study of radiation and T cells in renal cell carcinoma. As for time point: baseline pretreatment blood. Treatment: 15 Gy SBRT to primary tumor, nephrectomy 4 weeks later. Blood was sampled at baseline, 2 weeks and 4 weeks after SBRT. Clear cell pathology was present in this patient's renal cell carcinoma. Details on this clone: Its specificity is unknown.

Method: immunoSEQ multiplex PCR; TCRdb's copy keeps in-frame clones and lacks some. The sample comprises approximately 51,000 clones, roughly 83% of which are singletons, and 30% to 35% rests with the top ten. Whole-study findings and limits: Pretreatment tumor biopsies were lacking, so baseline clonotypes are unknown. Top tumor clonotypes rose in blood 2 weeks post-radiation, then contracted.

CDR3 length equals 15 residues. Germline V gives CDR1 KGHSH, CDR2 LQKENI. Trimming at V came to 3 bases and at J to 3 bases, leaving 2 bases not matched to a gene. The receptor comes from a woman aged 65 to 85 with renal cell carcinoma. The chain uses TRBV18 and TRBJ2-3, with 11 bases identical to TRBD2. Sequenced material: blood, taken from a patient whose treatment included radiotherapy and nephrectomy. The DNA for the CDR3 is TGTGCCAGCTCACCGGGACTAGCGGATACAGATACGCAGTATTTT. Protein product: CASSPGLADTDTQYF.